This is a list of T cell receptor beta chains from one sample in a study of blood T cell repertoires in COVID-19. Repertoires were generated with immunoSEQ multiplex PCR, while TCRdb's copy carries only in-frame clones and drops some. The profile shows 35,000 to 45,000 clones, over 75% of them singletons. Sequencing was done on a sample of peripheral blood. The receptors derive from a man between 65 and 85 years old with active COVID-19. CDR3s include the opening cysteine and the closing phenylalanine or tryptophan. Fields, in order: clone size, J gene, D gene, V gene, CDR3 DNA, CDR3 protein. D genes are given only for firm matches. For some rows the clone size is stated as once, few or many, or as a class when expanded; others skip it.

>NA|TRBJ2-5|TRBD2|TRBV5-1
TGCGCCAGCAGCTCTACCCGGGGGGGGCGAGAGACCCAGTACTTC
CASSSTRGGRETQYF
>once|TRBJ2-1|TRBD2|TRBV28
TGTGCCAGCCTTACTAGCGGGCTCTACAATGAGCAGTTCTTC
CASLTSGLYNEQFF
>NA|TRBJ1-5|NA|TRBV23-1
TGCGCCAGCAGTCATCCTAACCCTAGCAATCAGCCCCAGCATTTT
CASSHPNPSNQPQHF
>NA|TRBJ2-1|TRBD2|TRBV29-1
TGCAGCGTTGTATTGGCGGTAGCGGGGGATGAGCAGTTCTTC
CSVVLAVAGDEQFF
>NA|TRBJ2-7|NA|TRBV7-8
TGTGCCAGCAGCTTAACACCACCCTACGAGCAGTACTTC
CASSLTPPYEQYF
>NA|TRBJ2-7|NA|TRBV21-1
TGTGCCAGCAGCCCCCCATCGTGGAGGGGCCTCGAGCAGTACTTC
CASSPPSWRGLEQYF
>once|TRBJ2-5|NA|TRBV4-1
TGCGCCAGCAGCCAACGAGGAAGCGGAGAGACCCAGTACTTC
CASSQRGSGETQYF
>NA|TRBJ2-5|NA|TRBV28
TGTGCCACACGACCCCCCCCAGGGTGGGAGACCCAGTACTTC
CATRPPPGWETQYF
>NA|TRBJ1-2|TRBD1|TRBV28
TGTGCCAGCAGTCCCCAGGGGGCTTCCCTTTGGATGGGGAGGTTC
CASSPQGASLWMGRF
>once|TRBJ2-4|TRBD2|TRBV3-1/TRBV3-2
TGTGCCAGCAGCCACGGGACTAGCGGATATTTTCTAGCCAAAAACATTCAGTACTTC
CASSHGTSGYFLAKNIQYF
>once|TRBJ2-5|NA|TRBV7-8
TGTGCCAGCAGCACGCACAGGGAAGAGACCCAGTACTTC
CASSTHREETQYF
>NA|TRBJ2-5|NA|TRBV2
TGTGCCAGCAGTTCAGGGGAAGAGACCCAGTACTTC
CASSSGEETQYF
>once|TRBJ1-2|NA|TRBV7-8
TGTGCCAGCAGCTTAGATCAGGGGTACTATGGCTACACCTTC
CASSLDQGYYGYTF
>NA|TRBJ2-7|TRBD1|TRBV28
TGTGCCAGCAGCCATAGGGGACAGGCTGCCTACGAGCAGTACTTC
CASSHRGQAAYEQYF
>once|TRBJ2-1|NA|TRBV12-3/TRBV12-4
TGTGCAATTGAGGGATCCTACAATGAGCAGTTCTTC
CAIEGSYNEQFF
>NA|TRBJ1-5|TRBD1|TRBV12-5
TGTGCTAGTGGTTTGGTGTCGGACAGGTCGTGCAATCAGCCCCAGCATTTT
CASGLVSDRSCNQPQHF
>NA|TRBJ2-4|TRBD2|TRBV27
TGTGCCAGCAGTTTTACCGGGGGAGGGAACATTCAGTACTTC
CASSFTGGGNIQYF
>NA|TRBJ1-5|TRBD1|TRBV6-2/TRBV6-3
TGTGCCAGCAGTGGGGACAGGGCGTATAGCAATCAGCCCCAGCATTTT
CASSGDRAYSNQPQHF
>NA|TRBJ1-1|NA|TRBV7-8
TGTGCCAGCAGCTTAGGTGTAGACACTGAAGCTTTCTTT
CASSLGVDTEAFF
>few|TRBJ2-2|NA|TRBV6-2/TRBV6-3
TGTGCCAGCAGTTACTCGATTATAAAGGCCGAATGGGCGCCCGGGGAGCTGTTTTTT
CASSYSIIKAEWAPGELFF